This T cell receptor (beta chain) is from a study of T cell repertoires in cytomegalovirus infection. From germline, CDR1 is MGHRA and CDR2 YSYEKL. The ends lost 4 bases at V and 0 bases at J; junction bases unmatched: 6. The CDR3 has 17 residues. This clonotype turned up a few times. Its target is not known. Via MiXCR, TCRdb re-called the reads, giving one row per CDR3 protein. This table has about 920,000 distinct CDR3 sequences, under 40% appearing once. The sample in question was cultured CD8+ T cells from PBMCs, obtained from culture after CMV antigen stimulation. The TCR was taken from a human donor in good health (CMV status not recorded). Some clones in this sample may be carry-over from other donors' samples. This chain joins TRBV4-1 and TRBJ2-6; 7 nucleotides line up with TRBD1. CDR3 DNA: TGCGCCAGCAGCCCCTTGGACAGGTCCTCTGGGGCCAACGTCCTGACTTTC. Encoded protein: CASSPLDRSSGANVLTF.